The T cell receptor (beta chain) described here comes from a study of T cells in Graves' hyperthyroidism and ophthalmopathy. Study-level results: A model built on 13 V-J features separated ophthalmopathy from stable hyperthyroidism. Model output signaled ophthalmopathy a median roughly 6 months ahead of onset.

Comment on this clonotype: Antigen: not known.

Patients between 18 and 65 years old had hyperthyroidism, newly diagnosed and lasting under 2 months. Germline V gene sequence: CDR1 SEHNR, CDR2 FQNEAQ (reference sequence). The CDR3 runs 13 residues. V lost 1 base to trimming and J lost 5 bases, with 8 bases between them. TCR beta CDR3 regions were amplified from RNA. An initial round of RT-PCR targeting the TCR CDR3 relied on the HTBI primer set. TCRdb re-derived calls from the multiplex PCR reads in MiXCR, one entry per CDR3 protein. The sample lists hundreds of thousands of distinct CDR3 sequences, about two fifths occurring once. Sequenced: blood. This clonotype was sampled from a man aged 18 to 30 with Graves' hyperthyroidism. The V gene is TRBV7-9, the J gene TRBJ1-1; D unresolved. CDR3: CASSLVDGTEAFF. The CDR3 nucleotides read TGTGCCAGCAGCTTAGTCGACGGAACTGAAGCTTTCTTT.